Below, one T cell receptor beta chain is given with its context. Its antigen is not known. This entry comes from a study of cytomegalovirus exposure and HLA in healthy donors. The wider study: It was reported in a later analysis that the 120 or so validation repertoires used the same platform as the approximately 650 first-cohort repertoires. Broader study findings: A later analysis found first-cohort TCR clusters tended to co-occur in the 110 or so validation repertoires. Listed as cytomegalovirus-associated were 170 or so TCR beta chains.

Clones were read by immunoSEQ multiplex PCR, and TCRdb kept only the in-frame ones, dropping some. The sample consists of about 110,000 clones, 88% of them appearing once. The CDR3 is made up of 14 amino acids. Germline V CDR1 and CDR2: LNHDA, SQIVND (reference sequence). Trimming cost V 1 base and J 1 base, with 7 bases left between them. Donors came from a validation cohort of 90 to 150 subjects, distinct from the first 666-subject cohort. This receptor was identified in a woman between 18 and 29 years old in good health and CMV-seropositive. The rearrangement links TRBV19 to TRBJ1-1, with unresolved D. The sequenced sample was PBMCs. CDR3 sequence reads: CASSIGYRNTEAFF. CDR3 in DNA: TGTGCCAGTAGTATAGGGTACAGGAACACTGAAGCTTTCTTT. Complete variable domain (other parts from reference TRBV19 and TRBJ1-1): DGGITQSPKYLFRKEGQNVTLSCEQNLNHDAMYWYRQDPGQGLRLIYYSQIVNDFQKGDIAEGYSVSREKKESFPLTVTSAQKNPTAFYLCASSIGYRNTEAFFGQGTRLTVV.